This is a list of T cell receptor beta chains from one sample in a study of T cells in Graves' hyperthyroidism and ophthalmopathy. TCRdb re-called the multiplex PCR reads through MiXCR, storing one row per CDR3 protein. Of approximately 370,000 distinct CDR3 sequences listed, approximately 17% are singletons. Sequencing used blood. These receptor sequences come from a woman under 40 with Graves' hyperthyroidism that later progressed to Graves' ophthalmopathy. Each CDR3 is given with its conserved first and last residue. Each record gives: V gene, CDR3 protein.

v_gene: TRBV5-5; CDR3aa: CASSLTSGGYYEQYF
v_gene: TRBV2; CDR3aa: CASSAWTGHNEQFF
v_gene: TRBV5-1; CDR3aa: CASGEGGTRDTQYF
v_gene: TRBV9; CDR3aa: CASSARDSLAKNIQYF
v_gene: TRBV4-1; CDR3aa: CASSGNTDTQYF
v_gene: TRBV20-1; CDR3aa: CSARLAEYEQYF
v_gene: TRBV19; CDR3aa: CASSITADSNQPQHF
v_gene: TRBV28; CDR3aa: CASSSRIKGGNYEQYF
v_gene: TRBV3-1; CDR3aa: CASSQDRVGLAGGQETQYF
v_gene: TRBV11-2; CDR3aa: CASSSAPGDGNTIYF
v_gene: TRBV19; CDR3aa: CASSPRSRNNQPQHF
v_gene: TRBV7-9; CDR3aa: CASSSIYSTDTQYF
v_gene: TRBV20-1; CDR3aa: CSAISLDSEKLFF
v_gene: TRBV27; CDR3aa: CASSSLIGAWTDTQYF
v_gene: TRBV29-1; CDR3aa: CSVEGLADNEQFF
v_gene: TRBV9; CDR3aa: CASSVGRGSLTDTQYF
v_gene: TRBV29-1; CDR3aa: CSVEGGSGTGVQETQYF
v_gene: TRBV3-1; CDR3aa: CASSHTDTQYF
v_gene: TRBV6-1; CDR3aa: CGVRGTNTGELFF
v_gene: TRBV2; CDR3aa: CASRATGTKNTGELFF
v_gene: TRBV28; CDR3aa: CAVTNPGREKLFF
v_gene: TRBV20-1; CDR3aa: CSAGPGVYTF
v_gene: TRBV12-3/TRBV12-4; CDR3aa: CASSPQRGTSGRGVNNEQFF
v_gene: TRBV10-2; CDR3aa: CASSPTDPQGARYNEQFF
v_gene: TRBV11-2; CDR3aa: CASTAFSLAGLFFYEQYF
v_gene: TRBV6-1; CDR3aa: CASRNTGELFF
v_gene: TRBV2; CDR3aa: CASRSQPGLFPNTEAFF
v_gene: TRBV2; CDR3aa: CASSVGVMARGSTDTQYF
v_gene: TRBV5-1; CDR3aa: CASSLVSGETQYF
v_gene: TRBV6-5; CDR3aa: CASSYSGPTTNEKLFF
v_gene: TRBV6-2/TRBV6-3; CDR3aa: CASRGRGVDTQYF